The clone carrying this TCR beta chain was seen ten or more times. The study amplified TCR beta CDR3 regions using RNA transcripts. The library came from an HTBI-primed first-round RT-PCR and a second-round multiplex PCR. TCRdb independently ran MiXCR on the multiplex PCR reads; one entry per CDR3 protein. The sample holds about 620,000 distinct CDR3 sequences, about a fifth seen once. This specimen comes from a study of Graves' ophthalmopathy and Graves' hyperthyroidism. The clonotype originates from a woman aged 18-29 years with stable Graves' hyperthyroidism. Some clones in this sample may be carry-over from other donors' samples. The sample consisted of peripheral blood.

Written as DNA, the CDR3 is TGTGCCAGTAGTATTGCACAGGGGAACACTGAAGCTTTCTTT. Translated: CASSIAQGNTEAFF. The chain is built from TRBV19 and TRBJ1-1; weak D call: TRBD1 (6 bases). Germline CDR1 is LNHDA and CDR2 is SQIVND (reference sequence). This CDR3 is built from 14 residues. V lost 3 bases and J 1 base, leaving 9 bases between the germline ends.